Each of the 12 T cell receptor beta chains below was sequenced from the same sample in a study of blood T cell dynamics during melanoma immunotherapy. Profiled with immunoSEQ multiplex PCR; TCRdb holds only in-frame clones, not every one. Of some 15,000 clones listed, approximately 90% were seen once; the top ten hold 1.8%. Time point here: pre-treatment baseline. This material consisted of blood, taken from a patient treated with checkpoint blockade. These receptors originate from a human donor with melanoma.

The chain joins TRBV5-1 to TRBJ2-5; D gene uncertain. The germline gives CDR1 SGHRS, CDR2 YFSETQ. Trimming removed 5 bases at V and 5 bases at J, with 7 bases between. The CDR3 has 11 residues. CDR3 in DNA: TGCGCCAGCAGTTATACCGAGACCCAGTACTTC. Its protein is CASSYTETQYF.

The chain recombines TRBV30 with TRBJ2-3, with TRBD1 matching over 9 bases. The CDR3 covers 14 residues. After removal of 1 base from V and 6 bases from J, the junction contained 5 bases not matched to a gene. Germline CDR1 and CDR2: GTSNPN and SVGIG (reference sequence). The DNA for the CDR3 is TGTGCCTGGAGTGACAGGGGGCTGGTTGATACGCAGTATTTT. It specifies CAWSDRGLVDTQYF.

The genes are TRBV2 and TRBJ2-7, with 8 positions matching TRBD1. The CDR3 runs 15 residues. The V gene's germline CDR1 is SNHLY and CDR2 FYNNEI. J was trimmed by 0 bases and V by 4 bases; bases with no gene match: 5. The CDR3 here is CASSGWDRSSYEQYF. The CDR3 DNA follows: TGTGCCAGCAGTGGATGGGACAGGTCCTCCTACGAGCAGTACTTC.

The rearrangement uses TRBV27 and TRBJ2-5, with 12 bases that match TRBD2. The CDR3 is made up of 17 amino acids. CDR1 and CDR2 from the germline V gene are MNHEY and SMNVEV (reference sequence). The ends lost 5 bases at V and 4 bases at J; junction bases unmatched: 11. In DNA, the CDR3 is TGTGCCAGCAGTCTAAGAAACTCGACTAGCGGGAGAGAGACCCAGTACTTC. It encodes CASSLRNSTSGRETQYF.

This chain uses TRBV25-1 with TRBJ2-1; 9 positions match TRBD2. From germline, CDR1 is MGHDK and CDR2 SYGVNS. Trimming cost V 8 bases and J 7 bases; bases outside gene matches: 9. The CDR3 length is 14 residues. In DNA form, the CDR3 reads TGTGCCAGCGGCGGGACTAGCAAGCTTAATGAGCAGTTCTTC. This codes for CASGGTSKLNEQFF.

The chain links TRBV27 to TRBJ1-2, with 9 bases identical to TRBD1. Per germline, CDR1 MNHEY and CDR2 SMNVEV (reference sequence). The ends lost 11 bases at V and 2 bases at J; junction bases unmatched: 12. The CDR3 has 15 residues. The CDR3 loop reads CASGTGGNGNYGYTF. The CDR3 DNA reads TGTGCCTCAGGCACAGGGGGCAATGGCAACTATGGCTACACCTTC.

The rearrangement joins TRBV5-8 to TRBJ1-4, with D uncertain. Between the trimmed V and J ends, which lost 4 bases and 8 bases, there was a span of 12 bases. This CDR3 contains 13 residues. Per the germline V gene, CDR1 is SGHTS and CDR2 is YDEGEE. The CDR3 DNA is TGTGCCAGCAGCCCCCGTGGGAGAGAAAAACTGTTTTTT. Translation: CASSPRGREKLFF.

The chain couples TRBV18 to TRBJ1-2, with D perhaps TRBD1 (6 bases). Looked up from germline, CDR1 is KGHSH and CDR2 is LQKENI. The CDR3 has 19 residues. Trimming pared 7 bases from V and 4 bases from J, leaving 31 bases between. CDR3 region: CASFLTGAISRRNLYGYTF. CDR3 nucleotides: TGTGCCAGCTTCCTCACGGGGGCGATTAGTAGGCGGAACCTCTATGGCTACACCTTC.

The V gene is TRBV6-1, the J gene TRBJ2-7; D is perhaps TRBD1 (6 bases). The germline V gene encodes CDR1 MNHNS and CDR2 SASEGT. CDR3 length: 15 residues. V was cut by 6 bases and J by 0 bases, with 15 bases left in between. The CDR3 DNA follows: TGTGCCAGCAGCGCGCTCCCGGACAGCTCCTACGAGCAGTACTTC. Amino acids: CASSALPDSSYEQYF.

J is TRBJ1-5 and V is TRBV6-1; D uncertain. Germline values: CDR1 MNHNS, CDR2 SASEGT. V lost 8 bases and J lost 10, with 15 bases in between. The CDR3 runs 12 residues. The CDR3: CASPDGVDPQHF. In nucleotides, the CDR3 is TGTGCCAGCCCCGATGGGGTAGACCCCCAGCATTTT.

This rearrangement joins TRBV5-1 to TRBJ2-3; TRBD2 agrees at 8 bases. Unmatched junction bases numbered 4, after V lost 0 bases and J lost 1 base. Germline V gives CDR1 SGHRS, CDR2 YFSETQ. This CDR3 region has 16 residues. The CDR3 here is CASSLGGGPGTDTQYF. The CDR3 coding sequence is TGCGCCAGCAGCTTGGGCGGGGGGCCGGGCACAGATACGCAGTATTTT.

The rearrangement uses TRBV19 and TRBJ2-7; possible D gene TRBD2, 6 bases. This CDR3 has 14 amino acids. The germline V and J ends were trimmed by 4 bases and 0 bases, with 10 bases remaining between them. The V gene's germline CDR1 is LNHDA and CDR2 SQIVND (reference sequence). The CDR3 here is CASSKRVDSYEQYF. The CDR3 nucleotides are TGTGCCAGTAGTAAGCGGGTGGACTCCTACGAGCAGTACTTC. The whole variable domain, filled in from reference TRBV19 and TRBJ2-7, reads DGGITQSPKYLFRKEGQNVTLSCEQNLNHDAMYWYRQDPGQGLRLIYYSQIVNDFQKGDIAEGYSVSREKKESFPLTVTSAQKNPTAFYLCASSKRVDSYEQYFGPGTRLTVT.